Included here is one T cell receptor beta chain sequence, with context. This record comes from a study of shared clonotypes between healthy human individuals. Overall study: Those who served as donors were a couple of women and a few men between the ages of 18 and 49.

TCRdb keeps only in-frame clones here, not all; method: immunoSEQ multiplex PCR. The sample has 450,000 to 500,000 clones, around 73% seen once. This TCR derives from a middle-aged woman in good health. Some clones in this sample may be carry-over from other donors' samples. The sequenced material came from PBMCs.

The CDR3 DNA sequence: TGTGCCAGCAGTTTACCCCCGGGACAGGGGCGCGCGACTCACGAGCAGTACTTC. Encoded protein: CASSLPPGQGRATHEQYF. J is TRBJ2-7 and V is TRBV28; 10 bases fit TRBD1. This CDR3 comprises 18 residues. The germline CDR1 and CDR2 sequences are MDHEN and SYDVKM. V lost 2 bases, J lost 5 bases, and 15 bases stayed unmatched. Together with reference TRBV28 and TRBJ2-7, the CDR3 gives the full variable domain: DVKVTQSSRYLVKRTGEKVFLECVQDMDHENMFWYRQDPGLGLRLIYFSYDVKMKEKGDIPEGYSVSREKKERFSLILESASTNQTSMYLCASSLPPGQGRATHEQYFGPGTRLTVT.